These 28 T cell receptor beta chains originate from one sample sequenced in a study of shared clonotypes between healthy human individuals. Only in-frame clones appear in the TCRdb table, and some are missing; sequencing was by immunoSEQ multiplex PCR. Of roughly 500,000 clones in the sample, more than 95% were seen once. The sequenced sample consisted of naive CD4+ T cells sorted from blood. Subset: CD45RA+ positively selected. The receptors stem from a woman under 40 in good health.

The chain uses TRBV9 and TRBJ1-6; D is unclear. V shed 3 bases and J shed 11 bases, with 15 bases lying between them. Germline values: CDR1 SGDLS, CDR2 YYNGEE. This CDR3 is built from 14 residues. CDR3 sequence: CASSAIPGVTPLHF. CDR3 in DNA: TGTGCCAGCAGCGCCATTCCGGGAGTAACACCCCTCCACTTT.

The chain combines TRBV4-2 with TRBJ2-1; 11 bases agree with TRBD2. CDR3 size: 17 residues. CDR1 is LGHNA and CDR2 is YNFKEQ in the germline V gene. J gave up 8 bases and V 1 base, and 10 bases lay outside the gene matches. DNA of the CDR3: TGTGCCAGCAGCCAAGTCTATCTAGCGGGAGGTAGGGATGAGCAGTTCTTC. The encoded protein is CASSQVYLAGGRDEQFF.

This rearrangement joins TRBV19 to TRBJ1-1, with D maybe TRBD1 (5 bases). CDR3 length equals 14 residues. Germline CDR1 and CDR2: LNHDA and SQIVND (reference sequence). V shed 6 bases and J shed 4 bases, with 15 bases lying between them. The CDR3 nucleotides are TGTGCCAGTAGGTTAAGGGGTATCAGCACTGAAGCTTTCTTT. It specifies CASRLRGISTEAFF. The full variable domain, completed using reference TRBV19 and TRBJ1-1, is DGGITQSPKYLFRKEGQNVTLSCEQNLNHDAMYWYRQDPGQGLRLIYYSQIVNDFQKGDIAEGYSVSREKKESFPLTVTSAQKNPTAFYLCASRLRGISTEAFFGQGTRLTVV.

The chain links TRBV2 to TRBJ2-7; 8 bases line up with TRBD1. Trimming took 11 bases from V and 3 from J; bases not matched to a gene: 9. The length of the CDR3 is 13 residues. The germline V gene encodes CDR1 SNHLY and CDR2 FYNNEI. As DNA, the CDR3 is TGTGCCGGCCAGCCGGGACAGGACTACGAGCAGTACTTC. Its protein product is CAGQPGQDYEQYF.

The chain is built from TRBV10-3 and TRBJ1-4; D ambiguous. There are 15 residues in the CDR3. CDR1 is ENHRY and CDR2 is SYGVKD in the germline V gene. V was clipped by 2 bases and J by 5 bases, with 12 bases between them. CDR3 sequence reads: CAISERLKGNEKLFF. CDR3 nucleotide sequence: TGTGCCATCAGTGAGAGGTTGAAGGGAAATGAAAAACTGTTTTTT.

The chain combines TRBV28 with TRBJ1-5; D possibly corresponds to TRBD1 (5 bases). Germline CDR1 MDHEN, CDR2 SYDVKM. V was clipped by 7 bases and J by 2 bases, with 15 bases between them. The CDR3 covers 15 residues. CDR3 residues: CASIAGGVGNQPQHF. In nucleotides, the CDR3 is TGTGCCAGCATTGCCGGGGGAGTCGGCAATCAGCCCCAGCATTTT.

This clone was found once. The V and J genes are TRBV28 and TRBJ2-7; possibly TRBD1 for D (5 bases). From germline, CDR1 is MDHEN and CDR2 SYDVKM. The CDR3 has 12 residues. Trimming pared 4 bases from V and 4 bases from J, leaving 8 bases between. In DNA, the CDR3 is TGTGCCAGCAGTTCGACAGTTTACGAGCAGTACTTC. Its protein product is CASSSTVYEQYF.

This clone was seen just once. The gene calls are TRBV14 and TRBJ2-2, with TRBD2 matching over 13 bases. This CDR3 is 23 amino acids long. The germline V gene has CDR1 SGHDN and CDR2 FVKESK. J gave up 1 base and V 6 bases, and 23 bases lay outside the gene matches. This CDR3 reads CASSSSIGPSGLAGVWNTGELFF. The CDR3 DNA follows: TGTGCCAGCAGTTCAAGTATCGGGCCGAGTGGACTAGCGGGAGTGTGGAACACCGGGGAGCTGTTTTTT.

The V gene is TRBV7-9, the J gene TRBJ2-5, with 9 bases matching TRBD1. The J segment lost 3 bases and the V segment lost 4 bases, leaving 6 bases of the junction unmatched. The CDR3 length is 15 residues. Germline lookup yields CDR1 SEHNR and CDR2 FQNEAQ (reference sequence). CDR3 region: CASSSQGARKETQYF. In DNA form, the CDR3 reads TGTGCCAGCAGCTCACAGGGGGCTCGGAAAGAGACCCAGTACTTC.

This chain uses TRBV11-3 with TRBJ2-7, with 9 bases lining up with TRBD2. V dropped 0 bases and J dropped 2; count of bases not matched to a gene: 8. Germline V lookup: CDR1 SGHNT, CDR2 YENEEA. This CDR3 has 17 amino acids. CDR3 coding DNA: TGTGCCAGCAGCTTAGATACTGCGGGAGGGCGGCCCTACGAGCAGTACTTC. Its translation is CASSLDTAGGRPYEQYF.

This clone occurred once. The CDR3 here is CATSRGNQPGLVGYGYTF. Written as DNA, the CDR3 is TGTGCCACCAGCAGAGGCAACCAGCCCGGGCTCGTGGGCTATGGCTACACCTTC. V gene TRBV15 combines with J gene TRBJ1-2; D is unresolved. V gave up 1 base and J gave up 4 bases, with 22 bases separating them. Per the germline V gene, CDR1 is LNHNV and CDR2 is YYDKDF (reference sequence). The CDR3 has 18 amino acids.

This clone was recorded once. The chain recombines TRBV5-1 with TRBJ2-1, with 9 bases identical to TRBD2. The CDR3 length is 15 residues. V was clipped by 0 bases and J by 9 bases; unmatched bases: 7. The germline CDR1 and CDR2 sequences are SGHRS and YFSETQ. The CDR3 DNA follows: TGCGCCAGCAGCTTGGTAGCGGGAGAATTAGGTGAGCAGTTCTTC. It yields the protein CASSLVAGELGEQFF. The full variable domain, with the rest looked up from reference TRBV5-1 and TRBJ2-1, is KAGVTQTPRYLIKTRGQQVTLSCSPISGHRSVSWYQQTPGQGLQFLFEYFSETQRNKGNFPGRFSGRQFSNSRSEMNVSTLELGDSALYLCASSLVAGELGEQFFGPGTRLTVL.

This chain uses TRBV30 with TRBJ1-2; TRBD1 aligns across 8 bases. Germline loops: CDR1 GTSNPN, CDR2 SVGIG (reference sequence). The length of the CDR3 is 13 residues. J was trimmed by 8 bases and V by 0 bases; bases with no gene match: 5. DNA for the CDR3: TGTGCCTGGAGTGTCGGGACAGGAGAAGGCTACACCTTC. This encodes CAWSVGTGEGYTF.

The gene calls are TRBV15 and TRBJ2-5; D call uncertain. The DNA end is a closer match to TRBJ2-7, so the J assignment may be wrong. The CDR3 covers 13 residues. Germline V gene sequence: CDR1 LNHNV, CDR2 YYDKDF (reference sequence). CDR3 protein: CATSTSNSYEQYF. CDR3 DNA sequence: TGTGCCACCAGCACAAGTAACTCCTACGAGCAGTACTTC.

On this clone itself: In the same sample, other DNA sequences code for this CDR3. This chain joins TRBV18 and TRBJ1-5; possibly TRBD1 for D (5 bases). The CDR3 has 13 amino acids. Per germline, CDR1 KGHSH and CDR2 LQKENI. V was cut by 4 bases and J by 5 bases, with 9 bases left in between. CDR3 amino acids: CASSLRGDQPQHF. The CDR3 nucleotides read TGTGCCAGCTCACTTAGGGGAGATCAGCCCCAGCATTTT.

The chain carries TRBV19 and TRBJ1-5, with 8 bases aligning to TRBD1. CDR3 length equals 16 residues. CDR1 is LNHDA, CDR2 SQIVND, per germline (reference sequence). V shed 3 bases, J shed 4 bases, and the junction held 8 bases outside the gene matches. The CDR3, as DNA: TGTGCCAGTAGTATGGGGGACAGGAGGAGGAATCAGCCCCAGCATTTT. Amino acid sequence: CASSMGDRRRNQPQHF.

CDR3 protein: CASSSRGLAGRGEQYF. CDR3 nucleotide sequence: TGTGCCAGCAGTTCACGCGGGCTAGCGGGGAGAGGAGAGCAGTACTTC. The V call is TRBV6-5, the J call TRBJ2-7; 9 bases align to TRBD2. This CDR3 contains 16 residues. The V segment lost 4 bases and the J segment 7 bases; nucleotides outside the gene matches: 14. CDR1 MNHEY and CDR2 SVGAGI come from the germline V gene.

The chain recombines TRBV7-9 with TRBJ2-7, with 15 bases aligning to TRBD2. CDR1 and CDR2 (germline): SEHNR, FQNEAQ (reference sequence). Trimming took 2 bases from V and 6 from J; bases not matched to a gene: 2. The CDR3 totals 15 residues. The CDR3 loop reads CASSLLGLAGGEQYF. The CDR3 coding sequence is TGTGCCAGCAGCTTATTGGGACTAGCGGGAGGCGAGCAGTACTTC.

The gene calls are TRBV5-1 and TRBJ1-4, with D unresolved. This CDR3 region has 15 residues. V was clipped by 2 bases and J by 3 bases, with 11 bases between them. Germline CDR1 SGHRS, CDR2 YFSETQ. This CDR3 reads CASSFRRASNEKLFF. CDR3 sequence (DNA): TGCGCCAGCAGCTTCAGGCGGGCTTCTAATGAAAAACTGTTTTTT.

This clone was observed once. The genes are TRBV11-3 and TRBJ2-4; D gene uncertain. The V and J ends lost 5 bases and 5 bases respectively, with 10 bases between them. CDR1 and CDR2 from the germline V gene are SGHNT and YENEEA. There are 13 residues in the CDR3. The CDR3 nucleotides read TGTGCCAGCAGCGCCCGAAATGAAAACATTCAGTACTTC. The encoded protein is CASSARNENIQYF.

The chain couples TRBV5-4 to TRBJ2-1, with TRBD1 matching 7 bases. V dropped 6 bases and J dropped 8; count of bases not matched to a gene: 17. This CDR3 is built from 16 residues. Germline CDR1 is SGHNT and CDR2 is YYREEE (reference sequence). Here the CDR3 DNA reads TGTGCCAGCATCCTTCGGGTGGCAGGGGGTGTCGATGAGCAGTTCTTC. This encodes CASILRVAGGVDEQFF.

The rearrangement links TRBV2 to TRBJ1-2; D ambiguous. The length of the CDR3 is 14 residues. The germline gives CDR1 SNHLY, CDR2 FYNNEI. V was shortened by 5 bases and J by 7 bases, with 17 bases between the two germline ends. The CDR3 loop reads CASSLSGEIGGYTF. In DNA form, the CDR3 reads TGTGCCAGCAGTCTCTCTGGGGAAATTGGTGGCTACACCTTC.

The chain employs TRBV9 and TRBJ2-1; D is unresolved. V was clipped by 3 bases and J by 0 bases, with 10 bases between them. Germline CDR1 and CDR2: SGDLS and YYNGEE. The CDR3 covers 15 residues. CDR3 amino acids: CASSEVLGSYNEQFF. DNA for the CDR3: TGTGCCAGCAGCGAAGTACTTGGCTCCTACAATGAGCAGTTCTTC.

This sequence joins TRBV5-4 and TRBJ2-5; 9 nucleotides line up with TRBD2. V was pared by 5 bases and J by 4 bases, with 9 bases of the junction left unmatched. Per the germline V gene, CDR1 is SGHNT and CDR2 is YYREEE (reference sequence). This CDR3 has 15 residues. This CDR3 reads CASRHSGSLSETQYF. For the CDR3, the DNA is TGTGCCAGCAGGCATAGCGGGAGTCTCTCAGAGACCCAGTACTTC.

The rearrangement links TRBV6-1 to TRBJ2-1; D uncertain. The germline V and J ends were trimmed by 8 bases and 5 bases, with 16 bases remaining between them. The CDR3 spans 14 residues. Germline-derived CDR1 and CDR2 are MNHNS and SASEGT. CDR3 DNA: TGTGCCAGCTGTCGGACCCTTTCAAACAATGAGCAGTTCTTC. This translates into CASCRTLSNNEQFF.

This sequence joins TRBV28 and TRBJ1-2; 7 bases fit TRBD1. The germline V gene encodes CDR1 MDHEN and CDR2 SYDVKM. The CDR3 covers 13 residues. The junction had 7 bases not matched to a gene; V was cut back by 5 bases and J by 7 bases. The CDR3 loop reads CASSLRGLRGYTF. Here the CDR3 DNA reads TGTGCCAGCAGTCTGAGGGGGCTACGTGGCTACACCTTC.

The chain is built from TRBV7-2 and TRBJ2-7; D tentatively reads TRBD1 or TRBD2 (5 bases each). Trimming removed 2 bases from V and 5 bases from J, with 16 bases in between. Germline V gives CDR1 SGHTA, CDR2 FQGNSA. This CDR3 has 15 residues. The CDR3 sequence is CASSLFRDPSNEQYF. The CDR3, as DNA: TGTGCCAGCAGCTTATTTAGGGACCCATCAAACGAGCAGTACTTC.

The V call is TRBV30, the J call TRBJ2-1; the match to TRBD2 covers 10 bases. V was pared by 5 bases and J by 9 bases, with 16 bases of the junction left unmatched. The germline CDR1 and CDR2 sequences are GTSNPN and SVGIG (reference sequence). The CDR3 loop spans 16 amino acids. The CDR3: CAWGGSGLAGVSEQFF. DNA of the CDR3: TGTGCCTGGGGTGGGTCTGGGCTAGCGGGAGTTAGTGAGCAGTTCTTC.